These 24 T cell receptor beta chains were all obtained from the same sample, sequenced in a study of Graves' ophthalmopathy and Graves' hyperthyroidism. Investigators amplified TCR beta CDR3 regions from RNA transcripts. An initial RT-PCR round employing HTBI primers preceded a second-round multiplex PCR. TCRdb re-derived calls from the multiplex PCR reads in MiXCR, one entry per CDR3 protein. The sample includes a few hundred thousand distinct CDR3 sequences, 15% to 20% of them seen just once. Sequencing used peripheral blood. The receptor set was obtained from an adult man with Graves' ophthalmopathy.

This clonotype has a count of ten or more. The chain uses TRBV20-1 and TRBJ2-7, with 8 bases matching TRBD2. V was pared by 8 bases and J by 2 bases, with 5 bases of the junction left unmatched. This CDR3 is built from 12 residues. Germline V gives CDR1 DFQATT, CDR2 SNEGSKA (reference sequence). CDR3 coding DNA: TGCAGTACTCCGACTAGCGCCTACGAGCAGTACTTC. Translation gives CSTPTSAYEQYF.

The table lists this clonotype with many counts. The chain has TRBV27 and TRBJ2-7, with D possibly TRBD2 on 7 matching bases. Between the trimmed V and J ends, which lost 5 bases and 4 bases, there was a span of 18 bases. The CDR3 spans 15 residues. Germline loops: CDR1 MNHEY, CDR2 SMNVEV (reference sequence). The CDR3: CASSPRTGGAYEQYF. The CDR3 bases are TGTGCCAGCAGTCCCCGGACGGGGGGCGCGTACGAGCAGTACTTC.

The rearrangement links TRBV15 to TRBJ2-5, with D unresolved. Trimming stripped 4 bases from V and 4 bases from J, with 4 bases between. Germline V gene data show CDR1 as LNHNV and CDR2 as YYDKDF (reference sequence). The CDR3 is 11 residues long. The CDR3: CATSIGETQYF. The CDR3 nucleotides are TGTGCCACCAGCATAGGAGAGACCCAGTACTTC.

This clonotype has a count of ten or more. The rearrangement uses TRBV12-3 or TRBV12-4 and TRBJ2-2, with D possibly being TRBD2 (5 bases). The germline V and J ends were trimmed by 3 bases and 9 bases, with 14 bases remaining between them. This CDR3 region has 14 residues. For the CDR3, the DNA is TGTGCCAGCAGTTTCCTGGACGGGAATTGGGAGCTGTTTTTT. Its protein product is CASSFLDGNWELFF.

In its sample, this clonotype was seen many times. The V gene is TRBV6-5, the J gene TRBJ1-5, with no clear D. CDR1 and CDR2 (germline): MNHEY, SVGAGI. V dropped 0 bases and J dropped 3 bases, with 6 bases sitting between them. This CDR3 is built from 14 residues. CDR3 loop: CASSYSGPNQPQHF. The CDR3 DNA sequence: TGTGCCAGCAGTTACTCCGGACCCAATCAGCCCCAGCATTTT.

The chain recombines TRBV15 with TRBJ1-1; 7 nucleotides line up with TRBD1. Trimming at V came to 2 bases and at J to 1 base, leaving 4 bases not matched to a gene. Germline V gene data show CDR1 as LNHNV and CDR2 as YYDKDF (reference sequence). CDR3 length: 15 residues. The CDR3 coding sequence is TGTGCCACCAGCAGAACCGGGACAGCGAACACTGAAGCTTTCTTT. It encodes CATSRTGTANTEAFF.

The table lists this clonotype with many counts. The chain has TRBV6-1 and TRBJ2-5, with 10 bases fitting TRBD1. Germline V gene sequence: CDR1 MNHNS, CDR2 SASEGT. The junction had 9 bases not matched to a gene; V was cut back by 8 bases and J by 3 bases. This CDR3 spans 15 amino acids. DNA for the CDR3: TGTGCCAGCCTTAGACAGGGGGCACTCAAAGAGACCCAGTACTTC. Its protein is CASLRQGALKETQYF.

In its sample, this clonotype was seen many times. V is TRBV6-5 and J is TRBJ2-7, with 8 bases lining up with TRBD2. This CDR3 comprises 13 residues. The V and J ends lost 7 bases and 7 bases, in that order; junction bases with no gene match: 9. CDR1 is MNHEY, CDR2 SVGAGI, per germline. The CDR3 spells CASTLAGGAEQYF. CDR3 in DNA: TGTGCCAGCACCCTGGCGGGGGGCGCGGAGCAGTACTTC.

The chain is built from TRBV11-2 and TRBJ2-7; TRBD1 matches at 9 bases. The V segment lost 5 bases and the J segment 3 bases; nucleotides outside the gene matches: 8. Germline V gene lookup returns CDR1 SGHAT and CDR2 FQNNGV. This CDR3 is built from 15 residues. This CDR3 is CASSRDRVTFYEQYF. The CDR3 region has the DNA TGTGCCAGCAGCCGGGACAGGGTAACCTTCTACGAGCAGTACTTC. The complete variable domain, with remaining parts taken from reference TRBV11-2 and TRBJ2-7, reads EAGVAQSPRYKIIEKRQSVAFWCNPISGHATLYWYQQILGQGPKLLIQFQNNGVVDDSQLPKDRFSAERLKGVDSTLKIQPAKLEDSAVYLCASSRDRVTFYEQYFGPGTRLTVT.

Comments on this clonotype: Being one base from a much bigger clone, this may be a read error. V usage is TRBV6-1 and J usage is TRBJ2-7, with D uncertain. CDR1 MNHNS and CDR2 SASEGT come from the germline V gene. V lost 0 bases and J lost 3, with 12 bases in between. The CDR3 loop spans 15 amino acids. The CDR3 nucleotides read TGTGCCAGCAGTGAAGCGGCACTGGGTGGCTACGAGCAGTACTTC. The encoded protein is CASSEAALGGYEQYF.

Many counts were recorded for this clonotype. This chain links TRBV15 with TRBJ1-5; 11 bases align to TRBD1. This CDR3 is 15 amino acids long. Trimming at V came to 5 bases and at J to 7 bases, leaving 7 bases not matched to a gene. Per the germline V gene, CDR1 is LNHNV and CDR2 is YYDKDF (reference sequence). The CDR3 DNA follows: TGTGCCACCAGCGTCAGGACAGGGGGCGGACAGCCCCAGCATTTT. Translating gives CATSVRTGGGQPQHF.

This clonotype was seen at least ten times. In nucleotides, the CDR3 is TGTGCCAGCAGTCCGCCTTCGGACAGGGATTACCAAGAGACCCAGTACTTC. It translates to CASSPPSDRDYQETQYF. The chain recombines TRBV12-3 or TRBV12-4 with TRBJ2-5, with 8 bases matching TRBD1. V shed 5 bases and J 0 bases; nucleotides not matched to a gene: 11. This CDR3 is 17 amino acids long.

This clonotype was counted once. The chain couples TRBV28 to TRBJ1-5; possible D gene TRBD1, 5 bases. The CDR3 has 12 amino acids. Germline V gene lookup returns CDR1 MDHEN and CDR2 SYDVKM. Trimming removed 5 bases at V and 6 bases at J, with 8 bases between. CDR3 residues: CASSPQGQPQHF. In nucleotides, the CDR3 is TGTGCCAGCAGTCCGCAGGGTCAGCCCCAGCATTTT.

This clonotype has ten or more counts. The chain recombines TRBV25-1 with TRBJ2-5; D unclear. V lost 2 bases, J lost 5 bases, and 9 bases lay in between. The CDR3 loop spans 13 amino acids. Germline V CDR1 and CDR2: MGHDK, SYGVNS. CDR3 nucleotides: TGTGCCAGCAGTGAACAGAGGCTGGAGACCCAGTACTTC. Its translation: CASSEQRLETQYF.

This chain joins TRBV3-1 and TRBJ1-5, with 8 bases lining up with TRBD1. Germline CDR1 and CDR2: LGHDT and YNNKEL (reference sequence). The CDR3 has 17 residues. J gave up 3 bases and V 4 bases, and 11 bases lay outside the gene matches. The CDR3 here is CASSPLYPDRANQPQHF. CDR3 bases: TGTGCCAGCAGCCCCTTATACCCGGACAGGGCCAATCAGCCCCAGCATTTT.

This clonotype was detected many times. The CDR3 here is CASRTGGADGYTF. CDR3 nucleotides: TGTGCCAGCAGGACGGGGGGGGCCGATGGCTACACCTTC. This rearrangement joins TRBV12-3 or TRBV12-4 to TRBJ1-2; tentative D call: TRBD1 (6 bases). The V end lost 6 bases, the J end lost 6 bases, and 14 bases lay between the germline ends. This CDR3 contains 13 residues.

The J gene is TRBJ2-4, the V gene TRBV27; possible D gene TRBD2, 5 bases. CDR3 length: 13 amino acids. The ends were cut back, 7 bases at V and 7 bases at J, with 14 bases in the middle. Looked up from germline, CDR1 is MNHEY and CDR2 is SMNVEV (reference sequence). CDR3 coding DNA: TGTGCCAGCACCCCACCCGGGAAGAACATTCAGTACTTC. Translated, it gives CASTPPGKNIQYF.

J is TRBJ1-1 and V is TRBV6-1; D gene uncertain. Looked up from germline, CDR1 is MNHNS and CDR2 is SASEGT. Trimming left V 5 bases short and J 7 bases short, with 8 bases between. The CDR3 is made up of 11 amino acids. CDR3 region: CASSPQFEAFF. CDR3 in DNA: TGTGCCAGCAGTCCCCAATTTGAAGCTTTCTTT.

This clonotype was counted at least ten times. J is TRBJ2-7 and V is TRBV7-2, with D perhaps TRBD2 (6 bases). Germline lookup yields CDR1 SGHTA and CDR2 FQGNSA. V was clipped by 1 base and J by 3 bases, with 16 bases between them. This CDR3 region has 16 residues. Here the CDR3 DNA reads TGTGCCAGCAGCTTAGGGCGACTCCTGCGGGGCTACGAGCAGTACTTC. It specifies CASSLGRLLRGYEQYF.

This chain connects TRBV11-1 to TRBJ2-7, with D unresolved. Germline V gives CDR1 SGHAT, CDR2 FQDESV (reference sequence). V lost 5 bases and J lost 5, with 22 bases in between. This CDR3 is 16 amino acids long. In DNA, the CDR3 is TGTGCCAGCAGCGTTCGGGCAGGCGGAGTCTACCACGAGCAGTACTTC. Its translation: CASSVRAGGVYHEQYF. Full variable domain (remainder filled in from reference TRBV11-1 and TRBJ2-7): EAEVAQSPRYKITEKSQAVAFWCDPISGHATLYWYRQILGQGPELLVQFQDESVVDDSQLPKDRFSAERLKGVDSTLKIQPAELGDSAMYLCASSVRAGGVYHEQYFGPGTRLTVT.

The table lists this clonotype with many counts. The J gene is TRBJ2-5, the V gene TRBV19; 9 bases fit TRBD1. The trim removed 9 bases at V and 4 bases at J, leaving 6 bases unmatched. The germline V gene encodes CDR1 LNHDA and CDR2 SQIVND (reference sequence). The CDR3 covers 13 residues. Here the CDR3 reads CASTGTGSETQYF. The CDR3 bases are TGTGCCAGCACCGGGACAGGGTCAGAGACCCAGTACTTC.

The chain couples TRBV15 to TRBJ1-1; no clear D. Germline loops: CDR1 LNHNV, CDR2 YYDKDF (reference sequence). Trimming shortened V by 0 bases and J by 0 bases, and 11 bases separated the two germline ends. This CDR3 has 16 residues. CDR3 amino acids: CATSRDPWQLNTEAFF. In nucleotides, the CDR3 is TGTGCCACCAGCAGAGATCCCTGGCAGCTGAACACTGAAGCTTTCTTT. Supplemented by reference TRBV15 and TRBJ1-1, the full variable domain reads DAMVIQNPRYQVTQFGKPVTLSCSQTLNHNVMYWYQQKSSQAPKLLFHYYDKDFNNEADTPDNFQSRRPNTSFCFLDIRSPGLGDTAMYLCATSRDPWQLNTEAFFGQGTRLTVV.

This clonotype was picked up many times. The rearrangement links TRBV19 to TRBJ2-6; the D gene is possibly TRBD2 (5 bases). V was trimmed by 4 bases and J by 5 bases, leaving 9 bases between them. CDR3 size: 14 residues. Germline V lookup: CDR1 LNHDA, CDR2 SQIVND (reference sequence). CDR3 in amino acids: CASSRTERANVLTF. The CDR3 coding sequence is TGTGCCAGTAGTAGGACTGAGAGGGCCAACGTCCTGACTTTC.

This clonotype was observed many times. The chain uses TRBV6-5 and TRBJ2-7, with D perhaps matching TRBD1 (6 bases). The CDR3 contains 14 residues. V lost 2 bases and J lost 7, with 15 bases in between. Germline V gives CDR1 MNHEY, CDR2 SVGAGI. The CDR3 bases are TGTGCCAGCAGTTACCAGGGGTCGAGAAGTGAGCAGTACTTC. Protein: CASSYQGSRSEQYF.